The text below deals with one TCR beta chain. J lost 8 bases, V lost 6 bases, and 7 bases had no gene match. The germline gives CDR1 MNHNS, CDR2 SASEGT. The CDR3 has 14 amino acids. The sample comes from a study of blood T cell repertoires in COVID-19. Study details: Acute-phase and convalescent COVID-19 samples originated in the United States, Italy and Spain. T cells, B-cell-depleted T cells, or PBMCs provided the cDNA or gDNA that served as material.

Authors' processing steps: Reference gene primer amplification yielded estimated nucleated cell counts. Here immunoSEQ multiplex PCR was the method, and the copy in TCRdb shows in-frame clones only, minus some. That table is the source of V, J and clone size, and D and trimming were worked out from the DNA. The sample has about 170,000 clones; under 85% are singletons. Seattle's cohort entered during active infection and was followed longitudinally. J is TRBJ1-2 and V is TRBV6-1, with TRBD1 matching 12 bases. This TCR was recovered from a man older than 75 with COVID-19, enrolled during active disease. The specimen sequenced was peripheral blood. The CDR3 is CASRGDRGLFGYTF. CDR3 in DNA: TGTGCCAGCAGGGGGGACAGGGGGCTTTTCGGCTACACCTTC.